These 2 T cell receptor beta chains originate from one sample sequenced in a study of blood T cell repertoires in COVID-19. Generated by immunoSEQ multiplex PCR, the TCRdb table keeps only in-frame clones and is missing some. The sample contains some 180,000 clones, around 80% of which appear only once. The specimen sequenced was peripheral blood. Source of these receptors: a woman in her fifties or sixties with COVID-19, enrolled during active disease.

This clone has more than one count but fewer than ten. The chain uses TRBV7-6 and TRBJ2-1, with D tentatively TRBD2 (5 bases). Germline V gene data show CDR1 as SGHVS and CDR2 as FNYEAQ. The length of the CDR3 is 15 residues. Trimming stripped 1 base from V and 0 bases from J, with 7 bases between. DNA for the CDR3: TGTGCCAGCAGCTTAGACGGGGACTCCTACAATGAGCAGTTCTTC. Translating it yields CASSLDGDSYNEQFF. Full variable domain (rest looked up from reference TRBV7-6 and TRBJ2-1): GAGVSQSPRYKVTKRGQDVALRCDPISGHVSLYWYRQALGQGPEFLTYFNYEAQQDKSGLPNDRFSAERPEGSISTLTIQRTEQRDSAMYRCASSLDGDSYNEQFFGPGTRLTVL.

This clone has a handful of counts. This chain links TRBV7-9 with TRBJ2-1; 7 nucleotides match TRBD2. Germline-derived CDR1 and CDR2 are SEHNR and FQNEAQ (reference sequence). CDR3 length: 16 residues. The junction had 11 bases not matched to a gene; V was cut back by 5 bases and J by 4 bases. The CDR3 sequence is CASSPPGGSIYNEQFF. The CDR3 DNA sequence: TGTGCCAGCAGCCCCCCCGGCGGGAGTATTTACAATGAGCAGTTCTTC.